Shown below are 25 T cell receptor beta chains from a single sample sequenced in a study of post-analysis software for immune sequencing data. The study, taken as a whole, reports: With TRBV5-6, TRBV5-1 and TRBV20-1 included, about five TRBV segments were more frequent in patients than in controls.

These receptors are not linked to any known antigen. Unique molecular identifiers tagged the TCR beta cDNA libraries. TCRdb called the PCR reads again in MiXCR, with one record for every CDR3 protein. The table has some 260,000 distinct CDR3 sequences, just over 35% seen once. The specimen was blood. The source of these receptors is a girl aged 10 to 17 with multiple sclerosis.

At least ten counts were recorded for this clonotype. The V and J genes are TRBV20-1 and TRBJ2-1; 7 nucleotides align to TRBD2. V was clipped by 6 bases and J by 0 bases; unmatched bases: 8. Germline CDR1 DFQATT, CDR2 SNEGSKA (reference sequence). The CDR3 consists of 15 residues. CDR3 sequence (DNA): TGCAGTGCCCCGACGTGGGAGGGCTCCTACAATGAGCAGTTCTTC. It codes for CSAPTWEGSYNEQFF.

This clonotype was seen once. It may be a read error: a sequence one base away is much more abundant. The J gene is TRBJ1-2, the V gene TRBV7-9; D gene uncertain. CDR1 and CDR2 from the germline V gene are SEHNR and FQNEAQ (reference sequence). This CDR3 is 16 amino acids long. The CDR3 nucleotides are TGTGCCAGCAGCTTAATGCTTCAGAAAGCTAACTATGGCCACACCTTC. The encoded protein is CASSLMLQKANYGHTF.

Points on this clonotype: Given a much more abundant clone one base away, this may be a read error. This chain links TRBV7-9 with TRBJ2-5; D remains unclear. V lost 1 base and J lost 11, with 17 bases in between. Looked up from germline, CDR1 is SEHNR and CDR2 is FQNEAQ (reference sequence). The CDR3 totals 14 residues. The CDR3 DNA reads TGTGCCAGCAGCTTAGGTTCAGGATACAATGAGCAGTACTTC. Protein sequence: CASSLGSGYNEQYF.

In this sample, this clonotype turned up many times. J is TRBJ2-3 and V is TRBV12-3 or TRBV12-4; 7 positions agree with TRBD1. V lost 1 base, J lost 6 bases, and 10 bases stayed unmatched. This CDR3 has 16 residues. The CDR3 reads CASSLGVRQGGDTQYF. CDR3 sequence (DNA): TGTGCCAGCAGTTTAGGGGTCCGACAGGGCGGGGATACGCAGTATTTT.

This clonotype was recorded many times. This chain joins TRBV20-1 and TRBJ1-2; D not certain. V was trimmed by 0 bases and J by 2 bases, leaving 7 bases between them. This CDR3 contains 13 residues. Germline V gene lookup returns CDR1 DFQATT and CDR2 SNEGSKA (reference sequence). CDR3 in DNA: TGCAGTGCTAGAGAGACACCCAACTATGGCTACACCTTC. This sequence encodes CSARETPNYGYTF.

This clonotype was counted ten times or more. The chain employs TRBV7-9 and TRBJ2-3, with TRBD2 identical over 8 bases. V gave up 5 bases and J gave up 4 bases; unmatched junction bases: 8. CDR3 length: 15 amino acids. The germline V gene encodes CDR1 SEHNR and CDR2 FQNEAQ (reference sequence). This CDR3 reads CASSESGSGADTQYF. The CDR3 DNA reads TGTGCCAGCAGCGAGAGCGGGAGCGGTGCAGATACGCAGTATTTT.

Regarding this clonotype: This could be a read error, since a much larger clone is one nucleotide away. This sequence joins TRBV20-1 and TRBJ2-3; 12 nucleotides match TRBD2. CDR1 is DFQATT, CDR2 SNEGSKA, per germline (reference sequence). The CDR3 totals 15 residues. Unmatched junction bases numbered 8, after V lost 2 bases and J lost 8 bases. CDR3 sequence: CSARLLAGGSGTQYF. The CDR3 bases are TGCAGTGCTAGATTACTAGCGGGAGGTTCGGGTACGCAGTATTTT.

Many counts were recorded for this clonotype. This chain joins TRBV7-9 and TRBJ2-5; the match to TRBD2 covers 11 bases. CDR1 SEHNR and CDR2 FQNEAQ come from the germline V gene (reference sequence). The CDR3 consists of 16 residues. V lost 4 bases and J lost 5; bases outside the gene matches: 9. This CDR3 reads CASSWVAGGPSETQYF. CDR3 nucleotides: TGTGCCAGCAGCTGGGTAGCGGGAGGGCCCTCGGAGACCCAGTACTTC.

This clonotype came up a few times. A read error is possible here, since a much larger clone lies one base away. The rearrangement uses TRBV14 and TRBJ2-3; 8 bases match TRBD2. CDR1 and CDR2 (germline): SGHDN, FVKESK. The CDR3 contains 16 residues. Trimming removed 4 bases from V and 1 base from J; junction bases left unmatched: 7. CDR3 residues: CASSLFSGTGTDTQYF. For the CDR3, the DNA is TGTGCCAGCAGCCTATTTAGCGGGACTGGCACAGATACGCAGTATTTT.

The chain couples TRBV28 to TRBJ2-1, with D possibly matching TRBD2 (5 bases). Germline V CDR1 and CDR2: MDHEN, SYDVKM. The CDR3 spans 15 residues. The ends were cut back, 6 bases at V and 1 base at J, with 13 bases in the middle. The chain's CDR3 is CASRSRVWSYNEQFF. The CDR3 DNA is TGTGCCAGCAGGTCGAGGGTTTGGTCCTACAATGAGCAGTTCTTC.

This clonotype appeared a few times. The chain carries TRBV7-2 and TRBJ2-3; 11 positions agree with TRBD2. This CDR3 region has 20 residues. Germline assignment: CDR1 SGHTA and CDR2 FQGNSA. The V segment lost 4 bases and the J segment 0 bases; nucleotides outside the gene matches: 15. CDR3 bases: TGTGCCAGCAGCTATTCCTTACTAGCGGGAGCGGGGTCTAGCACAGATACGCAGTATTTT. Protein product: CASSYSLLAGAGSSTDTQYF.

Notes on this clonotype: A much larger clone lies one base from this, so it may be a read error. This rearrangement joins TRBV7-9 to TRBJ2-1; a possible D gene is TRBD2 (6 bases). This CDR3 spans 15 amino acids. Germline lookup yields CDR1 SEHNR and CDR2 FQNEAQ (reference sequence). V was clipped by 5 bases and J by 10 bases, with 21 bases between them. CDR3 loop: CASSPRNAGIREQFF. The DNA for the CDR3 is TGTGCCAGCAGCCCGAGAAACGCGGGGATTCGGGAGCAGTTCTTC. Filled out from reference TRBV7-9 and TRBJ2-1, the complete variable domain reads DTGVSQNPRHKITKRGQNVTFRCDPISEHNRLYWYRQTLGQGPEFLTYFQNEAQLEKSRLLSDRFSAERPKGSFSTLEIQRTEQGDSAMYLCASSPRNAGIREQFFGPGTRLTVL.

This clonotype was found many times. The chain uses TRBV5-1 and TRBJ1-2, with D tentatively TRBD1 (5 bases). This CDR3 spans 15 amino acids. Germline V gene lookup returns CDR1 SGHRS and CDR2 YFSETQ. V lost 0 bases to trimming and J lost 1 base, with 10 bases between them. The CDR3 protein is CASSLEKGFNYGYTF. The CDR3 region has the DNA TGCGCCAGCAGCTTGGAGAAGGGGTTTAACTATGGCTACACCTTC. Based on the CDR3 plus reference TRBV5-1 and TRBJ1-2, the full variable domain is KAGVTQTPRYLIKTRGQQVTLSCSPISGHRSVSWYQQTPGQGLQFLFEYFSETQRNKGNFPGRFSGRQFSNSRSEMNVSTLELGDSALYLCASSLEKGFNYGYTFGSGTRLTVV.

Remarks on this clonotype: Being one base from a much bigger clone, this may be a read error. The chain recombines TRBV20-1 with TRBJ2-7; maybe TRBD2 (5 bases). The germline gives CDR1 DFQATT, CDR2 SNEGSKA (reference sequence). The length of the CDR3 is 12 residues. Trimming removed 0 bases at V and 6 bases at J, with 9 bases between. In nucleotides, the CDR3 is TGCAGTGCTAGAGATCAGCTAGCCGAGCAGTACTTC. It specifies CSARDQLAEQYF.

This clonotype has more than one count but fewer than ten. The chain is built from TRBV2 and TRBJ2-3, with D uncertain. With 6 bases removed from V and 1 base from J, the gap between germline ends came to 17 bases. Germline V gene sequence: CDR1 SNHLY, CDR2 FYNNEI. This CDR3 has 16 amino acids. CDR3 coding DNA: TGTGCCAGCAGATTGAGTCGGGCAGGAGGCACAGATACGCAGTATTTT. Protein product: CASRLSRAGGTDTQYF.

This clonotype was detected ten times or more. The chain recombines TRBV12-3 or TRBV12-4 with TRBJ1-2; maybe TRBD1 (6 bases). V lost 1 base and J 7 bases, leaving 10 bases between the germline ends. This CDR3 is 13 amino acids long. Here the CDR3 DNA reads TGTGCCAGCAGTTTAGGGGGGGGCGCTGGCTACACCTTC. It specifies CASSLGGGAGYTF.

This clonotype occurred many times. The V gene is TRBV28, the J gene TRBJ2-5; TRBD2 aligns across 8 bases. The germline CDR1 and CDR2 sequences are MDHEN and SYDVKM. The CDR3 runs 13 residues. The V gene end was trimmed by 3 bases and the J gene end by 5 bases; junction bases not matched to a gene: 2. CDR3 loop: CASSFAGGETQYF. In nucleotides, the CDR3 is TGTGCCAGCAGTTTCGCGGGGGGTGAGACCCAGTACTTC.

This clonotype was seen only a few times. Germline and junction disagree at one end, which may indicate a read error. J is TRBJ2-1 and V is TRBV12-5, with D unresolved. CDR3 length: 20 residues. Germline values: CDR1 LGHNT, CDR2 FRNRAP. The CDR3 DNA sequence: TGTGCTGGTGGTTTGGTTCCGGACGAACCAGCCGGAAGCTCCTACAATGAGCAGTTCTTC. Its protein product is CAGGLVPDEPAGSSYNEQFF.

This clonotype was found many times. One end of the junction fails to match germline, which may point to a read error. The chain recombines TRBV5-1 with TRBJ2-7; D possibly corresponds to TRBD2 (5 bases). The CDR3 has 14 amino acids. Germline-derived CDR1 and CDR2 are SGHRS and YFSETQ. CDR3 sequence: CASSLSGSSYEQYF. The CDR3 DNA sequence: TGTGCCAGCAGCTTAAGTGGGAGTTCCTACGAGCAGTACTTC.

The rearrangement joins TRBV5-4 to TRBJ1-1; TRBD1 matches at 7 bases. The CDR3 has 17 amino acids. Germline V lookup: CDR1 SGHNT, CDR2 YYREEE (reference sequence). J was trimmed by 2 bases and V by 0 bases; bases with no gene match: 10. This chain's CDR3 is CASSLGVRQGLNTEAFF. In DNA form, the CDR3 reads TGTGCCAGCAGCTTGGGGGTCAGACAGGGCCTTAACACTGAAGCTTTCTTT.

V is TRBV14 and J is TRBJ2-7, with no clear D. From germline, CDR1 is SGHDN and CDR2 FVKESK. There are 13 residues in the CDR3. Trimming left V 0 bases short and J 5 bases short, with 8 bases between. The CDR3 is CASSQDLGNEQYF. Here the CDR3 DNA reads TGTGCCAGCAGCCAAGATTTAGGCAACGAGCAGTACTTC.

This clonotype was recorded many times. V gene TRBV12-3 or TRBV12-4 combines with J gene TRBJ1-1; D call uncertain. V lost 7 bases and J lost 1, with 13 bases in between. The CDR3 has 14 residues. The CDR3 loop reads CASTKEPTNTEAFF. The DNA for the CDR3 is TGTGCCAGCACCAAAGAGCCTACGAACACTGAAGCTTTCTTT.

This clonotype showed up just a few times. The chain recombines TRBV29-1 with TRBJ1-4; D is perhaps TRBD1 (6 bases). Germline CDR1 reads SQVTM; CDR2 reads ANQGSEA. V was trimmed by 7 bases and J by 7 bases, leaving 16 bases between them. This CDR3 region has 13 residues. The chain's CDR3 is CSADSGAGEKLFF. Written as DNA, the CDR3 is TGCAGCGCGGACTCAGGGGCCGGTGAAAAACTGTTTTTT.

This clonotype has at least ten counts. V is TRBV5-1 and J is TRBJ1-1; 9 nucleotides agree with TRBD1. The CDR3 is made up of 14 amino acids. V lost 2 bases, J lost 8 bases, and 7 bases stayed unmatched. Germline V CDR1 and CDR2: SGHRS, YFSETQ. The CDR3 spells CASSFDRGDREAFF. The CDR3 DNA follows: TGCGCCAGCAGCTTCGACAGGGGGGACAGGGAAGCTTTCTTT.

There are a few counts of this clonotype. The V call is TRBV13, the J call TRBJ1-2, with D possibly being TRBD1 (5 bases). The CDR3 sequence is 15 residues long. The V gene lost 5 bases and the J gene lost 0 bases, with 13 bases spanning the gap. Germline V CDR1 and CDR2: PRHDT, FYEKMQ (reference sequence). The chain's CDR3 is CASSTWDRPNYGYTF. In nucleotides, the CDR3 is TGTGCCAGCAGCACCTGGGACCGGCCTAACTATGGCTACACCTTC.